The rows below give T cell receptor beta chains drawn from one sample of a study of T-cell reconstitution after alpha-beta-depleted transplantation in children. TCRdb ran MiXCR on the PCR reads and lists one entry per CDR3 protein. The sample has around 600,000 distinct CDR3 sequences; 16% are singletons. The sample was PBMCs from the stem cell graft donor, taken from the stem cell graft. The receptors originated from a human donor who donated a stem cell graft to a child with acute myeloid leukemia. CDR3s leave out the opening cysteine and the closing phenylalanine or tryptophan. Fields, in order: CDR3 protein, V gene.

ASSRGPSLADEQY | TRBV4-3
ASSRLVDRYSNQPQH | TRBV6-1
ATSSRASPLH | TRBV15
ASSPGTGGQGYT | TRBV12-3/TRBV12-4
ASSERGSYNEQF | TRBV25-1
ASSPNPGSYEQY | TRBV18
ASSLASGGAMSF | TRBV5-5
ASSPQEMNTEAF | TRBV18
SARSRGWYNSPLH | TRBV20-1
ASSEEWETQY | TRBV25-1
ASSLGQGLLYGYT | TRBV5-1
ASTRRQGDLPTSKAF | TRBV12-3/TRBV12-4
ASMGGPPEQY | TRBV6-6
SVEEAVVYGYT | TRBV29-1
ASSFDREETQY | TRBV7-7
ASSTSGAQETQY | TRBV5-1
ASRPTGGDQPQH | TRBV12-3/TRBV12-4
ASSPPLLVEQY | TRBV7-9
ATSREAGANTDTQY | TRBV15
ASSFPGDYEQY | TRBV7-6
ASSPPGQQLETQY | TRBV12-3/TRBV12-4
SVGVLRETQY | TRBV29-1
ASSLAGGGSEAF | TRBV5-6
ASSLSVNTEAF | TRBV7-2
SVEVSRGYGYT | TRBV29-1
ASSYPTQGNTGELF | TRBV6-5
ASSLVGDRLAGAQY | TRBV11-2
SAQEGGRTEAF | TRBV29-1
SVDYGANVLT | TRBV29-1
SALRAGGLTEAF | TRBV20-1
ASSPGQGTGANEQF | TRBV11-2
AIRPDSYTEAF | TRBV10-3
ASSFRAGGTLGTDTQY | TRBV11-2
ATSDFWGSDTQY | TRBV24-1
ASSYLPDRGRSPLH | TRBV9
ASSLADRHNEKLF | TRBV5-1
SVEGGSQGRLSTDTQY | TRBV29-1
ASSQDLDTSGANVLT | TRBV4-3
ASSLGLASGANVLT | TRBV5-1
ASSTPGRRDGYT | TRBV12-3/TRBV12-4
SASLSLAKNIQY | TRBV20-1
ASSQEGGPYEQF | TRBV4-3
ASSSPAPTSGGRFYEQY | TRBV7-9